This T cell receptor (beta chain) emerged from a study of control samples from healthy donors and cancer patients (dated by TCRdb to about 2020). CDR3 length: 14 amino acids, cysteine to phenylalanine. Here the CDR3 DNA is all that survives: 42 bases in frame from base 1. CDR1 and CDR2 were assigned from the germline V gene (reference sequence) as SEHNR and FQNEAQ. V gives up 8 bases and J gives up 4 bases, and the segment between their germline ends measures 15 bases. Preparation of the library involved the immunoSEQ multiplex PCR assay. TCRdb limited this immuneACCESS table to in-frame rearrangements with V and J called. A share of clones is missing; checked studies link under half to unresolved V genes, and the rest is unexplained. The sample table lists approximately 100,000 clones, almost 85% of them with a count of one. The top ten clones comprise 2% of the sample. This clone was seen just once. The clone's antigen remains unknown. Base qualities are missing; no much larger clone stands one base away.

Sequenced sample: blood. The chain uses TRBV7-9 and TRBJ2-1; the D gene lacks a confident call. The receptor was derived from a man aged 60 to 69 in good health. The CDR3 is CASVHPWAYNEQFF. The DNA is TGTGCCAGCGTACACCCTTGGGCATACAATGAGCAGTTCTTC.